The 11 T cell receptor beta chains reported below all come from one sample, sequenced in a study of vaccination and CD4 T cells after COVID-19. The sample's treatment: roughly 11-day PBMC culture with coronavirus spike peptide pools or control peptides (ViraFEST assay). The collection of CD4+ T cells from the unexposed donor took place before the COVID-19 pandemic (2011-2018). Their specific antigens are unknown. Cultured CD4+ T cell DNA was sequenced using the Oncomine TCR Beta short-read assay. TCRdb independently ran MiXCR on the PCR reads; one entry per CDR3 protein. The profile covers about 6,600 distinct CDR3 sequences, with 37% appearing a single time and 40% to 45% taken by the ten largest. The sample was CD4+ T cells from blood, cultured in vitro. These receptors were collected from a human donor in good health.

This chain links TRBV1 with TRBJ1-5; the table calls TRBD1, which could not be checked here. TRBV1 is a known pseudogene. The CDR3 sequence is 15 residues long. CDR3 loop: CTSSQDGTTPQAQHF. CDR3 coding DNA: TGCACCAGCAGCCAAGACGGGACAACCCCTCAAGCCCAGCATTTT.

The chain links TRBV20-1 to TRBJ2-1; possible D gene TRBD2, 7 bases. CDR1 DFQATT and CDR2 SNEGSKA come from the germline V gene (reference sequence). The CDR3 runs 15 residues. Trimming shortened V by 3 bases and J by 5 bases, and 17 bases separated the two germline ends. The CDR3 is CSASEGGGADNEQFF. As DNA, the CDR3 is TGCAGTGCTAGTGAAGGGGGGGGGGCCGACAATGAGCAGTTCTTC.

The rearrangement joins TRBV5-5 to TRBJ1-2; no definite D call. Looked up from germline, CDR1 is SGHKS and CDR2 is YYEKEE (reference sequence). This CDR3 region has 13 residues. Between the trimmed V and J ends, which lost 4 bases and 3 bases, there was a span of 10 bases. CDR3 coding DNA: TGTGCCAGCAGCACTGTCCTGGACTATGGCTACACCTTC. Encoded protein: CASSTVLDYGYTF. The full variable domain, its missing parts supplied by reference TRBV5-5 and TRBJ1-2, is DAGVTQSPTHLIKTRGQQVTLRCSPISGHKSVSWYQQVLGQGPQFIFQYYEKEERGRGNFPDRFSARQFPNYSSELNVNALLLGDSALYLCASSTVLDYGYTFGSGTRLTVV.

This clonotype was detected a few times. V and J are TRBV10-3 and TRBJ2-5; 11 bases are shared with TRBD2. This CDR3 comprises 15 residues. Germline values: CDR1 ENHRY, CDR2 SYGVKD. V was pared by 6 bases and J by 3 bases, with 6 bases of the junction left unmatched. The CDR3 region has the DNA TGTGCCATCAGGAGGGAGACTAGCGGGGAAGAGACCCAGTACTTC. As protein: CAIRRETSGEETQYF.

In this sample, this clonotype turned up once. The V gene is TRBV6-2 or TRBV6-3, the J gene TRBJ2-7, with a weak D call TRBD2 (6 bases). V lost 1 base to trimming and J lost 2 bases, with 12 bases between them. Germline CDR1 and CDR2: MNHEY and SVGEGT. The CDR3 totals 15 residues. CDR3 DNA sequence: TGTGCCAGCAGTTACTTTGGCGGGACTCCCTACGAGCAGTACTTC. It yields the protein CASSYFGGTPYEQYF.

This clonotype is labeled large (0.1 to 1%). This chain links TRBV6-1 with TRBJ1-5; D may be TRBD1 (5 bases). Trimming left V 8 bases short and J 1 base short, with 12 bases between. CDR1 and CDR2 from the germline V gene are MNHNS and SASEGT. The CDR3 loop spans 14 amino acids. In DNA form, the CDR3 reads TGTGCCAGCCGAGGCCGGGACAGCAATCAGCCCCAGCATTTT. Its translation: CASRGRDSNQPQHF.

This clonotype was observed a few times. CDR3 DNA: TGCGCCAGCAGACCGGGGGGGCCAACCAATACGCAGTATTTT. It yields the protein CASRPGGPTNTQYF. This chain links TRBV10-1 with TRBJ2-3, with 8 nucleotides matching TRBD2. J gave up 7 bases and V 6 bases, and 9 bases lay outside the gene matches. The CDR3 extends over 14 amino acids. Looked up from germline, CDR1 is WNHNN and CDR2 is SYGVQD (reference sequence).

In this sample, this clonotype turned up a few times. The genes are TRBV6-5 and TRBJ1-1, with 12 bases matching TRBD1. With V trimmed by 4 bases and J by 5 bases, 8 bases remained unmatched. This CDR3 comprises 16 residues. Germline lookup yields CDR1 MNHEY and CDR2 SVGAGI. For the CDR3, the DNA is TGTGCCAGCAGTTCATACGGGACAGGGGGCTATACTGAAGCTTTCTTT. Translating gives CASSSYGTGGYTEAFF.

The rearrangement links TRBV6-5 to TRBJ2-1, with D unresolved. CDR3 length: 13 amino acids. V dropped 4 bases and J dropped 3 bases, with 7 bases sitting between them. Germline CDR1 reads MNHEY; CDR2 reads SVGAGI. The CDR3 sequence: CASSFADYNEQFF. The CDR3 DNA sequence: TGTGCCAGCAGTTTTGCAGACTACAATGAGCAGTTCTTC.

This clonotype was found a few times. The V gene is TRBV18, the J gene TRBJ2-5; unclear D gene. The CDR3 runs to 14 residues. The germline V gene has CDR1 KGHSH and CDR2 LQKENI. Trimming took 3 bases from V and 5 from J, leaving 13 bases between them. CDR3 DNA sequence: TGTGCCAGCTCACCGTCTTCATCCCGGGAGACCCAGTACTTC. Protein sequence: CASSPSSSRETQYF.

This clonotype has just a few counts. The chain carries TRBV6-1 and TRBJ2-3, with a possible D match to TRBD2 (6 bases). Germline values: CDR1 MNHNS, CDR2 SASEGT. Trimming pared 7 bases from V and 4 bases from J, leaving 12 bases between. The CDR3 runs to 13 residues. The CDR3 loop reads CASITSGADTQYF. The CDR3 nucleotides are TGTGCCAGCATTACGTCGGGGGCAGATACGCAGTATTTT.